This entry is about one T cell receptor (beta chain). Its antigen is unknown. The CD4+ fraction was divided into a CD45RA+ naive subset and a CD45RA-negative memory subset. Each PCR replicate from the sorted subsets contained about 200 ng DNA, which is some 32,000 T cell genomes. The data were produced by immunoSEQ multiplex PCR, yet TCRdb's version contains in-frame clones alone and is incomplete. The data hold about 710,000 clones, with 60% to 75% observed a single time. This record belongs to a study of shared clonotypes between healthy human individuals. Overall study results and limits: Between several donors, naive CD4 clonotypes were shared at a level of about 5%.

Per the germline V gene, CDR1 is SNHLY and CDR2 is FYNNEI. Trimming removed 6 bases at V and 2 bases at J, with 16 bases between. CDR3 length: 15 amino acids. Sample: memory CD4+ T cells sorted from blood. Indicated subset: CD45RA-negative fraction. This TCR came from a woman in her 30s in good health. The J gene is TRBJ1-2, the V gene TRBV2, with D hard to call. The CDR3 DNA follows: TGTGCCAGCAGGCGAGAGTTGACTTTAAACTATGGCTACACCTTC. The encoded protein is CASRRELTLNYGYTF.